This T cell receptor (beta chain) was documented in a study of T-cell memory formation after mild COVID-19 (dated by TCRdb to the early 2020s). Concerning the study at large: Most TCR sequence clusters were specific to one of the two donors. In a couple of donors, T-cell clones that expanded and contracted after mild COVID-19 were followed by sequencing TCRalpha and TCRbeta repertoires longitudinally. Two young, previously healthy adult volunteers made up the cohort, one male and one female.

This clonotype was observed a few times. The antigen it binds to is not known. No clone much larger than this one lies a single base away; base qualities are absent. The sequencer listed for this sample is Illumina NovaSeq 6000. TCRalpha and TCRbeta cDNA libraries were constructed by 5'RACE with constant-segment primers, with sample barcodes and unique molecular identifiers being introduced. RNA was extracted from every sample with Trizol reagent. Library amplification was performed in two PCR steps, and a second sample barcode and Illumina TruSeq adapters were introduced in the second step. Sequencing of libraries was performed on an Illumina NovaSeq with 2 x 150 bp paired-end reads. For the original study's pipeline: With migec v1.2.7, reads were demultiplexed and then collapsed into UMI-guided consensus sequences. Using mixcr v2.1.11, the UMI consensuses were aligned to TRA and TRB V and J templates and assembled into clonotypes. A clonotype was counted as expanded or contracted only when both edgeR and NoisET called the clonotype significant, with the noise models trained on biological replicates. edgeR calls used a false discovery rate-adjusted p below 0.01 and a log2 fold-change threshold of 1. As an exploratory analysis of dynamics, max-normalized trajectories of the 1000 most abundant clonotypes were examined with PCA combined with hierarchical clustering. Separately sequenced CD4+ and CD8+ repertoires were used to assign a CD4 or CD8 phenotype to each responding clone. Clones were called with MiXCR by TCRdb after fastp trimmed the public reads at Q25, and only in-frame beta chains were retained. Entries are consolidated by CDR3 protein sequence, retaining the most common genes and DNA. The V and J calls were not made by the authors but by TCRdb's processing. This sample holds nearly 110,000 distinct CDR3 sequences; around 14% were observed only once. The ten largest clones add up to around 43% of the sample.

General study outcomes and caveats: Contracting CD4+ clones turned up mainly in the CM and EM memory subsets, whereas EMRA was where CD8+ clones were enriched. From day 15 to 85, contracting clones showed balanced CD4/CD8 phenotypes, whereas a second wave of clones that expanded from day 15 to 37 leaned towards CD4+. The study included only a couple of mild cases, and larger cohorts that include severe cases with pre-infection samples were judged to be necessary. Whether the second-wave clones peaking on day 37 were SARS-CoV-2 specific was not confirmed. Some responding clones were detected in pre-infection memory, which suggested that pre-existing cross-reactive memory T cells had joined the SARS-CoV-2 response.

Ficoll-Paque density gradient centrifugation was used to isolate PBMCs. The material sequenced was PBMCs or a T cell subset sorted from them (not recorded which). The origin of this receptor is a man between 18 and 29 years old who had mild COVID-19 (a few samples of this study predate the infection). The sample titles of this study are shuffled in the database, so cell type and time point are left out; the donor was told from shared clones.

DNA sequence: TGTGCCAGCAGCCCCGGGGGGCTCCGCACAGATACGCAGTATTTT. Translated, this gives CASSPGGLRTDTQYF. Recombination linked TRBV7-2 to TRBJ2-3, with TRBD2 as a weak D call on 7 bases. Per the germline V gene, SGHTA is the CDR1 and FQGNSA is the CDR2. V is cut by 5 bases and J by 1 base, and the space between the germline ends is 13 bases. Measured from the cysteine to the phenylalanine, the CDR3 is 15 residues long. The DNA shown is the 45-base CDR3, in frame from base 1.